This T cell receptor (beta chain) was documented in a study of T cells in tuberculosis. Study at large: Sequenced TCRs come from CD1B-GMM tetramer-binding T cells. Blood was taken before or within 7 days of anti-tuberculosis therapy. Study observations and caveats: Classification accuracy was 75% to 90% (AUROC around 0.9) with the GMM-specific repertoire. Smaller alpha distances in active tuberculosis partly reflected shorter CDR3-alpha lengths.

CDR1 and CDR2 (germline): SGDLS, YYNGEE. CDR3 length equals 13 residues. The V gene lost 0 bases and the J gene lost 9 bases, with 10 bases spanning the gap. Notes on this clone: The target antigen is unknown.

Specified time point: new active TB diagnosis, blood taken before or within 7 days of starting treatment. Clones were sequenced by immunoSEQ multiplex PCR, and TCRdb holds only the in-frame ones, with some missing. The repertoire holds approximately 40,000 clones, with approximately 93% as singletons. The genes are TRBV9 and TRBJ2-1, with a weak D call TRBD1 (5 bases). The sample consisted of PBMCs, taken at tuberculosis diagnosis. The clonotype was recovered from an adult with tuberculosis. The CDR3 coding sequence is TGTGCCAGCAGCGTAGCAGGGCGGTTTGAGCAGTTCTTC. Its protein product is CASSVAGRFEQFF.